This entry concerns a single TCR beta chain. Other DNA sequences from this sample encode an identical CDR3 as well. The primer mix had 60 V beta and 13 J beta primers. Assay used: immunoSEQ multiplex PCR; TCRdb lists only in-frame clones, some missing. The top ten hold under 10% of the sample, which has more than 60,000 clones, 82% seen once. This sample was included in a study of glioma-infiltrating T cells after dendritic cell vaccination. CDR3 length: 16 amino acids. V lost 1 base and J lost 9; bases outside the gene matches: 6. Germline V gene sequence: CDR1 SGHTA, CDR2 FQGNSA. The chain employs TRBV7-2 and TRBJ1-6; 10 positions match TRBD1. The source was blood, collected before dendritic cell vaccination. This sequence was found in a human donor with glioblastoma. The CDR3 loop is CASSLVSDRGTSPLHF. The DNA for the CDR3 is TGTGCCAGCAGCTTAGTGTCGGACAGGGGGACTTCACCCCTCCACTTT.